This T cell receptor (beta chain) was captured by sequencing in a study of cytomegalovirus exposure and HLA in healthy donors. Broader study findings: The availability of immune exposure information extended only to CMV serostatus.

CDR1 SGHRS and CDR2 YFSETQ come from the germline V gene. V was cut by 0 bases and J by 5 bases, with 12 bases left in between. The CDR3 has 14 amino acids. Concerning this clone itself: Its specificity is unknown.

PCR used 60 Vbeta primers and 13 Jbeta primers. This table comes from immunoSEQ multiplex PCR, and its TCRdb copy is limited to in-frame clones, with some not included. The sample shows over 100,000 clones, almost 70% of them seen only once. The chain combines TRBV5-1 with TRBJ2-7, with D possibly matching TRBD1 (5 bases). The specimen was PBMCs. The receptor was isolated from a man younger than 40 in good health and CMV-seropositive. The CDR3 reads CASSLGALGDEQYF. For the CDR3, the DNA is TGCGCCAGCAGCTTGGGAGCGTTAGGGGACGAGCAGTACTTC.